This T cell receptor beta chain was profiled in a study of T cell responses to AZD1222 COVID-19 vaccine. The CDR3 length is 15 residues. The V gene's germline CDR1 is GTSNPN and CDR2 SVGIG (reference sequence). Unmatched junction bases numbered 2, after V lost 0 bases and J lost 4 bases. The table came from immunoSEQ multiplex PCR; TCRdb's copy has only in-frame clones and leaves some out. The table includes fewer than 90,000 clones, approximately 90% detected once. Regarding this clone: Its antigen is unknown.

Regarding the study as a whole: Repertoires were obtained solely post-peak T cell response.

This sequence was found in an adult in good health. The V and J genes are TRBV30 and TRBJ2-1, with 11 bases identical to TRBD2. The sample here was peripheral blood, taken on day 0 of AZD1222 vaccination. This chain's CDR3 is CAWSVGTSGYNEQFF. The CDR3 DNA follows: TGTGCCTGGAGTGTAGGGACTAGCGGATACAATGAGCAGTTCTTC.